This entry concerns a single T cell receptor (beta chain). The antigen is undetermined. The entry originates in a study of cytomegalovirus exposure and HLA in healthy donors. Study-wide findings and caveats: Among TCR beta chains of equal frequency, HLA-associated ones were more clonally expanded in a later analysis. Earlier results showed most TCR beta V segments being productive about 90% or about 30% of the time.

Amplification used 60 Vbeta primers and 13 Jbeta primers. Assay used: immunoSEQ multiplex PCR; TCRdb lists only in-frame clones, some missing. The repertoire holds approximately 190,000 clones, about four fifths seen once, with around 1.7% in the top ten. This CDR3 is 17 amino acids long. J lost 0 bases, V lost 9 bases, and 14 bases had no gene match. Germline V lookup: CDR1 LNHDA, CDR2 SQIVND (reference sequence). The receptor was derived from a woman under 30 in good health and CMV-seronegative. V and J are TRBV19 and TRBJ1-1; 9 bases map to TRBD1. What was sequenced was PBMCs. The CDR3 DNA reads as TGTGCCAGCAAGGGAGGTGACAGGGGGGCCATGAACACTGAAGCTTTCTTT. Amino acids: CASKGGDRGAMNTEAFF.